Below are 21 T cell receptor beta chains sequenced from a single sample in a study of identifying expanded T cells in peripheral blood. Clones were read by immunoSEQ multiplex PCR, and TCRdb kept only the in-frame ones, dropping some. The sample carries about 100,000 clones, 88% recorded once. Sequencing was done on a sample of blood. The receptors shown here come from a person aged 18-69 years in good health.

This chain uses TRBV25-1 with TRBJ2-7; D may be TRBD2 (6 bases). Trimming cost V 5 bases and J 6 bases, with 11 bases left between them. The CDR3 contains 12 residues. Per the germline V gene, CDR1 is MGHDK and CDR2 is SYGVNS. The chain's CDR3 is CASSPTSSEQYF. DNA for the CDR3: TGTGCCAGCAGTCCGACTAGTAGCGAGCAGTACTTC.

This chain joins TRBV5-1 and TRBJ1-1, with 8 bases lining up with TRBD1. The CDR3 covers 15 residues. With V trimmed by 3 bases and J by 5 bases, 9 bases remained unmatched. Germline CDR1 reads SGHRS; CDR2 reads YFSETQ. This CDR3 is CASSSMQGAQTEAFF. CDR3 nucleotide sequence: TGCGCCAGCAGCTCCATGCAGGGGGCGCAAACTGAAGCTTTCTTT.

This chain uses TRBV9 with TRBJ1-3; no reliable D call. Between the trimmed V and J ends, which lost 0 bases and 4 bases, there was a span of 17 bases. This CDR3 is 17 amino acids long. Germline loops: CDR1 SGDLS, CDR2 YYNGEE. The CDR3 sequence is CASSVAPHRVGGNTIYF. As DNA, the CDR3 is TGTGCCAGCAGCGTAGCTCCGCACCGGGTAGGCGGAAACACCATATATTTT.

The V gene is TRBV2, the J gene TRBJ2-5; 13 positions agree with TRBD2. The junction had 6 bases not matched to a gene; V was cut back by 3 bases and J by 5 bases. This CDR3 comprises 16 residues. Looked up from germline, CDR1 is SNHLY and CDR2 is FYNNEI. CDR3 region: CASSDWTSGGRETQYF. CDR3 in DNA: TGTGCCAGCAGTGACTGGACTAGCGGGGGCAGGGAGACCCAGTACTTC.

CDR3 in DNA: TGTGCCAGCAGCTTAGGATTTCTCGGAGCGGGAGTGTCAAGCAATGAGCAGTTCTTC. It translates to CASSLGFLGAGVSSNEQFF. The rearrangement links TRBV7-8 to TRBJ2-1, with 8 bases matching TRBD2. CDR1 SGHVS and CDR2 FQNEAQ come from the germline V gene. The CDR3 consists of 19 residues. The ends lost 1 base at V and 6 bases at J; junction bases unmatched: 17.

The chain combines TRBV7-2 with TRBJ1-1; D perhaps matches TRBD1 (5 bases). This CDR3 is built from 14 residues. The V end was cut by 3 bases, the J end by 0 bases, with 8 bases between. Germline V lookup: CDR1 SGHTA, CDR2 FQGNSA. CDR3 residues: CASSLARVNTEAFF. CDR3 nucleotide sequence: TGTGCCAGCAGCTTGGCCAGGGTGAACACTGAAGCTTTCTTT. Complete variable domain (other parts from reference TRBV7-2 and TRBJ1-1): GAGVSQSPSNKVTEKGKDVELRCDPISGHTALYWYRQSLGQGLEFLIYFQGNSAPDKSGLPSDRFSAERTGGSVSTLTIQRTQQEDSAVYLCASSLARVNTEAFFGQGTRLTVV.

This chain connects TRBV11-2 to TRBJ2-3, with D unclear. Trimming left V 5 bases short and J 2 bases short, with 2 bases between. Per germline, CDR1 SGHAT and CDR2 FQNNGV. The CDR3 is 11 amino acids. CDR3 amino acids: CASSHTDTQYF. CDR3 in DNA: TGTGCCAGCAGCCACACAGATACGCAGTATTTT.

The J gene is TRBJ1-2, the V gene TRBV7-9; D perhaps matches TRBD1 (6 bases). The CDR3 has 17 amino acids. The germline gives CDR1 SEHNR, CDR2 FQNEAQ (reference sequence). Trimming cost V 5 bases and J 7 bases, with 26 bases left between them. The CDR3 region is CASSPTLVAGEFGGYTF. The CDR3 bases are TGTGCCAGCAGCCCCACCTTGGTAGCAGGGGAGTTTGGTGGCTACACCTTC.

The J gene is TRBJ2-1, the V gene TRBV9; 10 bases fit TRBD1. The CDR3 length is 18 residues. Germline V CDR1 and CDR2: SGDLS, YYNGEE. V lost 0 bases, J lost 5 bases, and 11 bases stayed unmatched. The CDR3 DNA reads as TGTGCCAGCAGCGTAGCCCCAAGCGAAGGGACAGGGGACAATGAGCAGTTCTTC. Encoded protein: CASSVAPSEGTGDNEQFF.

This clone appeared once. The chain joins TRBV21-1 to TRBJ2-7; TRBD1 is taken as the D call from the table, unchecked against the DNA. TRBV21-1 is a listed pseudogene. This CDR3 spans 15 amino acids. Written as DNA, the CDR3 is TGTGCCAGCAGCAAAGGGAGGGGGCTTTTGAGCGAGCAGTACTTC. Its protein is CASSKGRGLLSEQYF.

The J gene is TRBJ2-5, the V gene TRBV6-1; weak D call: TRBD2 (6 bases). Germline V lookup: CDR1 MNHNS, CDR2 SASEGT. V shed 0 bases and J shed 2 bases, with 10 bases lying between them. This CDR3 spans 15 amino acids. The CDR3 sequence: CASSEADGGQETQYF. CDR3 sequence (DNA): TGTGCCAGCAGTGAAGCCGACGGGGGTCAAGAGACCCAGTACTTC.

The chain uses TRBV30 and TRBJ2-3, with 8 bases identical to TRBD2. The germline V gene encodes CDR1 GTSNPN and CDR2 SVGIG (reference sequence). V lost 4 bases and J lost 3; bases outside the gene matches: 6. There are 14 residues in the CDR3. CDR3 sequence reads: CAWNRGGRTDTQYF. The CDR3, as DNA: TGTGCCTGGAATCGGGGGGGGAGGACAGATACGCAGTATTTT.

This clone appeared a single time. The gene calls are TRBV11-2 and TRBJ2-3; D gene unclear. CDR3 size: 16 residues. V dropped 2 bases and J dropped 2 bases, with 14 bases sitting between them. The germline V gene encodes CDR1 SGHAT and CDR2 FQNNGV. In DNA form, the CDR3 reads TGTGCCAGCAGCTTATTACCACAGAGAGCCACAGATACGCAGTATTTT. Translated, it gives CASSLLPQRATDTQYF.

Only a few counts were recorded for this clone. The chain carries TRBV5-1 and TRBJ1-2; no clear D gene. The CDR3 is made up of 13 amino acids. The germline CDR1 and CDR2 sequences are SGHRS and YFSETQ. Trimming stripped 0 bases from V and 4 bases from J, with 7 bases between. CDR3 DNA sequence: TGCGCCAGCAGCTTGGCCGGGAGCTATGGCTACACCTTC. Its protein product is CASSLAGSYGYTF. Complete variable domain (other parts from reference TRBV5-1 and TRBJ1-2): KAGVTQTPRYLIKTRGQQVTLSCSPISGHRSVSWYQQTPGQGLQFLFEYFSETQRNKGNFPGRFSGRQFSNSRSEMNVSTLELGDSALYLCASSLAGSYGYTFGSGTRLTVV.

CDR3 DNA: TGTGCCAGCAGCCCTGCCGGGACCGGCGGGCCCCACGAGCAGTACTTC. This codes for CASSPAGTGGPHEQYF. This chain joins TRBV6-6 and TRBJ2-7; either TRBD1 or TRBD2 may fit D (5 bases each). The CDR3 spans 16 residues. The V end lost 6 bases, the J end lost 5 bases, and 23 bases lay between the germline ends. Germline V gene sequence: CDR1 MNHNY, CDR2 SVGAGI (reference sequence).

CDR3 sequence reads: CASSQHRDVWSGNTIYF. CDR3 bases: TGTGCCAGCAGCCAACACAGGGATGTGTGGTCTGGAAACACCATATATTTT. V is TRBV14 and J is TRBJ1-3; possibly TRBD1 for D (6 bases). Deletions cut 2 bases from V and 1 base from J, with 15 bases between. The CDR3 consists of 17 residues. The germline gives CDR1 SGHDN, CDR2 FVKESK.

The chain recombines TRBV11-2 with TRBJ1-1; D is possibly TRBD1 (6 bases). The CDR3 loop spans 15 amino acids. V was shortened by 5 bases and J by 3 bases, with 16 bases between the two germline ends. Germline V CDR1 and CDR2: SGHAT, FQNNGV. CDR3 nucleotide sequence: TGTGCCAGCAGCCCCGGGGGGGGGCGCGACACTGAAGCTTTCTTT. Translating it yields CASSPGGGRDTEAFF.

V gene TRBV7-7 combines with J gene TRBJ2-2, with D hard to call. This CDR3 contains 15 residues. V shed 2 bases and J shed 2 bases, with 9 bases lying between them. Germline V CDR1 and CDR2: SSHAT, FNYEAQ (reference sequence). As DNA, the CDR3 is TGTGCCAGCAGCTTATCTTCGCTTAACACCGGGGAGCTGTTTTTT. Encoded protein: CASSLSSLNTGELFF. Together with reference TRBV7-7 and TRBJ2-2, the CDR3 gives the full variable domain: GAGVSQSPRYKVTKRGQDVTLRCDPISSHATLYWYQQALGQGPEFLTYFNYEAQPDKSGLPSDRFSAERPEGSISTLTIQRTEQRDSAMYRCASSLSSLNTGELFFGEGSRLTVL.

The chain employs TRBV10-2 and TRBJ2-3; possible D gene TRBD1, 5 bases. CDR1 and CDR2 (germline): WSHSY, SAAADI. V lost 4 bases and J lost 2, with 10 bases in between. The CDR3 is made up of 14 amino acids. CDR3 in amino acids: CASSGTIYTDTQYF. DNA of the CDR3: TGCGCCAGCAGTGGGACAATTTACACAGATACGCAGTATTTT.

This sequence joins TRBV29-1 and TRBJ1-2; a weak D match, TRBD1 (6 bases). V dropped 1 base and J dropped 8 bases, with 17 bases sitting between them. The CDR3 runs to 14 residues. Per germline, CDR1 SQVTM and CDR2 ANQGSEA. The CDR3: CSVEGGRNLGGYTF. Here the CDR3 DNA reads TGCAGCGTTGAAGGGGGGCGGAATCTAGGCGGCTACACCTTC. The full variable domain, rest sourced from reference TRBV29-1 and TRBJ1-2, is SAVISQKPSRDICQRGTSLTIQCQVDSQVTMMFWYRQQPGQSLTLIATANQGSEATYESGFVIDKFPISRPNLTFSTLTVSNMSPEDSSIYLCSVEGGRNLGGYTFGSGTRLTVV.

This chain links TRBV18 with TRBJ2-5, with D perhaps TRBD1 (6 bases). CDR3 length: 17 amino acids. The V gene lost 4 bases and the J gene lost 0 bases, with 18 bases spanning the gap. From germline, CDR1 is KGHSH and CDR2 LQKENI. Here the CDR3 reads CASSLRTARGYQETQYF. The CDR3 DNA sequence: TGTGCCAGCTCACTCCGGACAGCTCGAGGGTACCAAGAGACCCAGTACTTC.